This entry features one TCR beta chain sequence. Its antigen remains unidentified. No clone much larger than this one lies a single base away; base qualities are absent. This entry is derived from a study of T cell responses to AZD1222 COVID-19 vaccine (dated by TCRdb to 2020 to 2022). Regarding the study in general: AZD1222 recipients whose second dose came at about 4 weeks and those whose second dose came at about 12 weeks were combined into one group, since spike-specific TCR depth and breadth did not differ between the two schedules. Trial participants were enrolled by age into 18-55, 56-69 and 70-plus year subgroups, with roughly 150, 30 and 60 TCR-sequenced participants respectively. TCR sequencing was performed for about 250 trial participants, of whom some 200 were given two doses of AZD1222 and around 25 were given two doses of MenACWY control vaccine. The paper as a whole reports these results and caveats: Conclusions about previously exposed vaccinees are limited because only five or six AZD1222 recipients were SARS-CoV-2 seropositive at baseline. Reportedly, close to half of the unique spike-specific TCRs recognized epitopes lying outside the regions that are mutated in the B.1.351 and B.1.1.7 variants. In the small 56-69-year group, the increase in depth fell short of significance, most likely because of low power. The vaccine-associated CD4 TCRs covered the entire spike protein, and the dominant responses fell in regions 160-218 and 743-854. Because no samples from the day 14 peak response were available, repertoires could be characterized only after the peak T cell response. A significant rise in spike-specific TCR breadth and depth was observed after two AZD1222 doses relative to day 0 and relative to MenACWY recipients. Participants were mostly white British, with more females than males. The authors suggested clonal diversity may have been underestimated.

The intended sense of this specimen's time point label: baseline before first vaccination. Vaccinee samples were obtained from the UK trials COV001 and COV002, which included a single-blind randomized controlled phase 2/3 trial of AZD1222 (ChAdOx1 nCoV-19) in healthy adults. Trial participant PBMC samples were collected at day 0 and day 28 after the second dose for TCRbeta chain sequencing. The CDR3 regions of human TCRbeta chains were analyzed by immunosequencing. As for the original processing: TCRs in the repertoires were matched against a reference library of SARS-CoV-2-specific TCRs that had been generated with the MIRA antigen-specificity platform. Breadth was defined as the fraction of unique TCRs that were SARS-CoV-2-associated, and depth was defined as the fraction of total T cells that were SARS-CoV-2-associated. Each spike-specific TCR was assigned to its reactive spike region and to a CD4 or CD8 class using the MIRA data. Log10-transformed breadth and depth values were compared by one-way ANOVA with Sidak's multiple comparisons tests. TCRdb provides this immuneACCESS table in a form limited to in-frame rearrangements. Some clones are lacking; in checked studies, under half of them reflect an unresolved V gene, and why the rest are absent is not known. V and J calls and clone size follow that table, whereas D and trimming were derived from the DNA. This sample holds 100,000 to 150,000 clones; 75% to 90% were observed only once. The leading ten clones occupy 1.5% of the sample.

Sequences SGHVS (CDR1) and FQNEAQ (CDR2) are obtained from the germline V gene. Reading from cysteine to phenylalanine, the CDR3 counts 13 amino acids. Here the CDR3 DNA is all that survives: 39 bases in frame from base 1. V sheds 3 bases and J sheds 6 bases, leaving 8 bases between their ends. The sample here was peripheral blood, taken on day 0 of AZD1222 vaccination. Recombination connected TRBV7-8 to TRBJ2-2, with the identity of the D gene unclear. The TCR comes from an adult in good health. The bases are TGTGCCAGCAGCTTTTCTAGTCCCGGGGAGCTGTTTTTT. It codes for CASSFSSPGELFF.